One and the same sample provided the 2 T cell receptor beta chains below, sequenced in a study of T cell responses to AZD1222 COVID-19 vaccine. Sequencing used immunoSEQ multiplex PCR; TCRdb keeps in-frame clones, though not all of them. Among about 86,000 clones listed, around 90% were seen once. The input for sequencing was peripheral blood, taken on day 0 of AZD1222 vaccination. The receptors shown here come from an adult in good health.

The chain uses TRBV28 and TRBJ2-1; D may be TRBD2 (5 bases). CDR3 length equals 10 residues. V lost 6 bases and J 9 bases, leaving 6 bases between the germline ends. Germline V gene sequence: CDR1 MDHEN, CDR2 SYDVKM. The CDR3 bases are TGTGCCAGCAGCGCGGGTGAGCAGTTCTTC. Protein sequence: CASSAGEQFF.

There are a few counts of this clone. The V gene is TRBV2, the J gene TRBJ1-1; D is possibly TRBD1 (6 bases). V gave up 6 bases and J gave up 6 bases, with 17 bases separating them. CDR1 and CDR2 (germline): SNHLY, FYNNEI. The CDR3 runs 14 residues. This CDR3 reads CASRDSSGAPEAFF. The CDR3, as DNA: TGTGCCAGCAGGGACAGTTCAGGTGCCCCTGAAGCTTTCTTT. Variable domain in full (rest from reference TRBV2 and TRBJ1-1): EPEVTQTPSHQVTQMGQEVILRCVPISNHLYFYWYRQILGQKVEFLVSFYNNEISEKSEIFDDQFSVERPDGSNFTLKIRSTKLEDSAMYFCASRDSSGAPEAFFGQGTRLTVV.